The 10 T cell receptor beta chains below were found in one sample sequenced in a study of blood T cell repertoires in COVID-19. This table comes from immunoSEQ multiplex PCR, and its TCRdb copy is limited to in-frame clones, with some not included. The data contain a few hundred thousand clones, 80% to 90% of them singletons. The source material was PBMCs or T cells enriched from blood (not recorded which). Receptors originate from a woman aged 55-69 years who had recovered from COVID-19.

V usage is TRBV2 and J usage is TRBJ2-1; D perhaps matches TRBD2 (6 bases). With 3 bases removed from V and 4 bases from J, the gap between germline ends came to 19 bases. The CDR3 sequence is 17 residues long. The germline V gene has CDR1 SNHLY and CDR2 FYNNEI. The CDR3 is CASSDAEGSGLYNEQFF. The CDR3 bases are TGTGCCAGCAGTGACGCCGAAGGGTCGGGACTGTACAATGAGCAGTTCTTC.

This chain connects TRBV27 to TRBJ1-4, with D possibly being TRBD1 (5 bases). V was clipped by 6 bases and J by 0 bases, with 17 bases between them. The germline CDR1 and CDR2 sequences are MNHEY and SMNVEV (reference sequence). The CDR3 length is 17 residues. As DNA, the CDR3 is TGTGCCAGCAGCCCATTCAGGGCCACTACAACTAATGAAAAACTGTTTTTT. This sequence encodes CASSPFRATTTNEKLFF.

The J gene is TRBJ1-6, the V gene TRBV7-8; 7 nucleotides agree with TRBD1. This CDR3 comprises 15 residues. Losses at the gene ends were 5 bases for V and 8 bases for J; bases not matched to a gene: 9. Germline CDR1 reads SGHVS; CDR2 reads FQNEAQ. The CDR3 protein is CASSVTGVTYSPLHF. The CDR3 nucleotides are TGTGCCAGCAGCGTAACAGGGGTTACCTATTCACCCCTCCACTTT.

The V and J genes are TRBV5-4 and TRBJ2-2; possibly TRBD2 for D (6 bases). The V end lost 0 bases, the J end lost 4 bases, and 10 bases lay between the germline ends. CDR3 length equals 15 residues. Germline V gene sequence: CDR1 SGHNT, CDR2 YYREEE (reference sequence). The CDR3 region is CASSLGGAGTGELFF. The CDR3, as DNA: TGTGCCAGCAGCTTGGGCGGGGCGGGCACCGGGGAGCTGTTTTTT.

The chain recombines TRBV28 with TRBJ2-3; 8 bases are a match to TRBD2. CDR1 is MDHEN, CDR2 SYDVKM, per germline. CDR3 length: 14 amino acids. Germline trimming cut 8 bases from V and 0 bases from J; bases unmatched to any gene: 4. The CDR3 DNA reads as TGTGCCAGCGGGACTAGTTCTAGCACAGATACGCAGTATTTT. Protein product: CASGTSSSTDTQYF.

J is TRBJ1-1 and V is TRBV6-6, with D uncertain. The V and J ends lost 8 bases and 4 bases respectively, with 11 bases between them. Germline CDR1 and CDR2: MNHNY and SVGAGI (reference sequence). The CDR3 length is 12 residues. The CDR3 nucleotides are TGTGCCAGCGAACTCCACGGCACTGAAGCTTTCTTT. It encodes CASELHGTEAFF.

This clone was seen just once. V is TRBV4-1 and J is TRBJ2-7; TRBD2 matches 7 bases. V lost 3 bases, J lost 3 bases, and 2 bases stayed unmatched. CDR3 length: 13 residues. Germline lookup yields CDR1 MGHRA and CDR2 YSYEKL. CDR3 loop: CASSQASGYEQYV. The CDR3 nucleotides are TGCGCCAGCAGCCAGGCTAGCGGCTACGAGCAGTACGTC.

The chain couples TRBV3-1 (or the pseudogene TRBV3-2) to TRBJ1-3, with D unresolved. Germline CDR1 is LGHDT and CDR2 is YNNKEL (reference sequence). V was clipped by 7 bases and J by 0 bases, with 4 bases between them. This CDR3 has 12 residues. DNA of the CDR3: TGTGCCAGCACCCTCTCTGGAAACACCATATATTTT. This codes for CASTLSGNTIYF.

The chain uses TRBV27 and TRBJ1-2; the D gene is possibly TRBD1 (5 bases). This CDR3 has 14 residues. The germline CDR1 and CDR2 sequences are MNHEY and SMNVEV (reference sequence). Between the trimmed V and J ends, which lost 6 bases and 5 bases, there was a span of 16 bases. This CDR3 reads CASSLTGTIYGYTF. CDR3 coding DNA: TGTGCCAGCAGCCTAACCGGGACTATTTATGGCTACACCTTC.

The chain uses TRBV7-9 and TRBJ1-4, with 8 positions matching TRBD1. The CDR3 spans 15 residues. V was pared by 5 bases and J by 4 bases, with 6 bases of the junction left unmatched. Germline V gene lookup returns CDR1 SEHNR and CDR2 FQNEAQ (reference sequence). As DNA, the CDR3 is TGTGCCAGCAGCACCGGGACAGGCAATAATGAAAAACTGTTTTTT. It encodes CASSTGTGNNEKLFF.